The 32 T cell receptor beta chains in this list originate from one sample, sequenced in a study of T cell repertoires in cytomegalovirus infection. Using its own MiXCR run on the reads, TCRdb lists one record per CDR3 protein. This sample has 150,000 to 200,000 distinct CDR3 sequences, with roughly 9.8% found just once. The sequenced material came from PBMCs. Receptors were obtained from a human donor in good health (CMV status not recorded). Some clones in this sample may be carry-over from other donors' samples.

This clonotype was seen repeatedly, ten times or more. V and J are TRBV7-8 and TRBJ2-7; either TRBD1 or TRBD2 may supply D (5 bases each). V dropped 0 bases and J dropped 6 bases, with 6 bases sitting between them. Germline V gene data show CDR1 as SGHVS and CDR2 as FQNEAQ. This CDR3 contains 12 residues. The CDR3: CASSLAGVEQYF. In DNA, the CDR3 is TGTGCCAGCAGCTTAGCGGGGGTCGAGCAGTACTTC.

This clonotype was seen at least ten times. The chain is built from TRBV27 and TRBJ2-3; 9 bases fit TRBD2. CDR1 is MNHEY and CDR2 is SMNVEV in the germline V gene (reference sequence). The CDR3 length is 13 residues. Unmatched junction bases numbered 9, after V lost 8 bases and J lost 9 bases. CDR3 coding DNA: TGTGCCAGCTGGGAAATGAGCGGGGGGACGCAGTATTTT. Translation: CASWEMSGGTQYF.

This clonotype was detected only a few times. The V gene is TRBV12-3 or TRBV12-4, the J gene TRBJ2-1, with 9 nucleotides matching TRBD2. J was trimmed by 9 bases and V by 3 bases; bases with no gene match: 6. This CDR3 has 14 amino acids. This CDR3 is CASSLLAGKGEQFF. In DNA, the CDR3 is TGTGCCAGCAGTTTGCTAGCGGGAAAGGGTGAGCAGTTCTTC.

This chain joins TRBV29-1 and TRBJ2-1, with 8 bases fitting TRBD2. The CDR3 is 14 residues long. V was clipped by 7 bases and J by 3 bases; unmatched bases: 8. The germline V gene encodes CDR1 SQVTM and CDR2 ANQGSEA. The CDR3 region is CSAPAGAGYNEQFF. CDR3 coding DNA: TGCAGCGCCCCAGCGGGGGCGGGCTACAATGAGCAGTTCTTC.

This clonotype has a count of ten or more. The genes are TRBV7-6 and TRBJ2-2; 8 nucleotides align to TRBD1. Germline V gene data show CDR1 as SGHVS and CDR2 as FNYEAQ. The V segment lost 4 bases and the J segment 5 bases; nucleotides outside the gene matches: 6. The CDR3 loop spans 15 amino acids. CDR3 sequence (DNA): TGTGCCAGCAGCTACAGGGGGGCGAGAACCGGGGAGCTGTTTTTT. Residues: CASSYRGARTGELFF.

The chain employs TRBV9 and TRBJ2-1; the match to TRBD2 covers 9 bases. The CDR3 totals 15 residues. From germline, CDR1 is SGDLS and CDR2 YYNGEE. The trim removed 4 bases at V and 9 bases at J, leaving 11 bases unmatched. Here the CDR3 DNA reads TGTGCCAGCAGCCCGCGTGCTAGCGGGATGGTTGAGCAGTTCTTC. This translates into CASSPRASGMVEQFF. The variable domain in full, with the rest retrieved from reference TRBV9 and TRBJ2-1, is DSGVTQTPKHLITATGQRVTLRCSPRSGDLSVYWYQQSLDQGLQFLIQYYNGEERAKGNILERFSAQQFPDLHSELNLSSLELGDSALYFCASSPRASGMVEQFFGPGTRLTVL.

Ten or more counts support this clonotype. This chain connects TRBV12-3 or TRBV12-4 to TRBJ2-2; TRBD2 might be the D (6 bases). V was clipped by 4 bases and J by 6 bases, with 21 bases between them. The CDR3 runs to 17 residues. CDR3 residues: CASSWAPGLTTPGELFF. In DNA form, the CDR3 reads TGTGCCAGCAGTTGGGCACCGGGACTTACAACACCCGGGGAGCTGTTTTTT.

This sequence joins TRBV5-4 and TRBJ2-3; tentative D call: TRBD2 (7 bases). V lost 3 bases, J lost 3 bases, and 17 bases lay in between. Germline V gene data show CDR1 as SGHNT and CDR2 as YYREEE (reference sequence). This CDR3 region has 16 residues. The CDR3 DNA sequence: TGTGCCAGCAGCTGGGGGGGGGGCCCTGGAACAGATACGCAGTATTTT. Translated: CASSWGGGPGTDTQYF.

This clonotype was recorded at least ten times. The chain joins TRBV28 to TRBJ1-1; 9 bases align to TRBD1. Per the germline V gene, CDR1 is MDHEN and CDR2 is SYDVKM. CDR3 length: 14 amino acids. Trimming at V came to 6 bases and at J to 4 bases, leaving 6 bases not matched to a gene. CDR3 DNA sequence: TGTGCCAGCAGCTTGGCGGACAGGGGCACTGAAGCTTTCTTT. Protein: CASSLADRGTEAFF.

This chain's CDR3 is CASSKTGSSYEQYF. In DNA, the CDR3 is TGTGCCAGCAGTAAGACAGGGAGCTCCTACGAGCAGTACTTC. The chain carries TRBV7-9 and TRBJ2-7; the match to TRBD1 covers 7 bases. V dropped 6 bases and J dropped 0; count of bases not matched to a gene: 5. This CDR3 comprises 14 residues. Germline assignment: CDR1 SEHNR and CDR2 FQNEAQ (reference sequence).

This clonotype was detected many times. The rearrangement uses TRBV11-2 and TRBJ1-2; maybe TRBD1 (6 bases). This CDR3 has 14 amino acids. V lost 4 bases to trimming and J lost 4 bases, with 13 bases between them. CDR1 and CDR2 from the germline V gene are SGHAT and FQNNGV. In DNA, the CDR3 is TGTGCCAGCAGCTCCGTACAGGGCTCCTATGGCTACACCTTC. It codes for CASSSVQGSYGYTF. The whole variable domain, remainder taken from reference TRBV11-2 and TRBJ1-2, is EAGVAQSPRYKIIEKRQSVAFWCNPISGHATLYWYQQILGQGPKLLIQFQNNGVVDDSQLPKDRFSAERLKGVDSTLKIQPAKLEDSAVYLCASSSVQGSYGYTFGSGTRLTVV.

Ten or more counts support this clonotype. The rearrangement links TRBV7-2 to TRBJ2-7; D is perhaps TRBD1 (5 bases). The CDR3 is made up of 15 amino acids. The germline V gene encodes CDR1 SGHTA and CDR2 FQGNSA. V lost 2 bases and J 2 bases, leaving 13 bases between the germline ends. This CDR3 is CASSLFPTVTYEQYF. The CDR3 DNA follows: TGTGCCAGCAGCTTATTTCCGACAGTGACCTACGAGCAGTACTTC.

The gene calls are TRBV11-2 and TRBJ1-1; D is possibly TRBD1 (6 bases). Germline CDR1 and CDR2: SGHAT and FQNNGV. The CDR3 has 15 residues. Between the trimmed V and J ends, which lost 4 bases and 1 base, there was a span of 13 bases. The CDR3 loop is CASSSAIRGNTEAFF. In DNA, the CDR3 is TGTGCCAGCAGCTCCGCCATCAGGGGGAACACTGAAGCTTTCTTT.

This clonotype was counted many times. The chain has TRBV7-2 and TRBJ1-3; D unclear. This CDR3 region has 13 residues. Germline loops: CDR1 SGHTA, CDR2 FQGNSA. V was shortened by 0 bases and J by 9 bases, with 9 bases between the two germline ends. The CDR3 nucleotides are TGTGCCAGCAGCTTAGCCACTATAGGCACCATATATTTT. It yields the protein CASSLATIGTIYF.

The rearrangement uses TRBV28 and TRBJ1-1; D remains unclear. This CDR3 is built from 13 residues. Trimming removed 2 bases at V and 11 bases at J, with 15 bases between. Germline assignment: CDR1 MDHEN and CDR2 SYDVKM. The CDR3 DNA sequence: TGTGCCAGCAGTTTACAACCCCGGTGGCAGGCTTTCTTT. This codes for CASSLQPRWQAFF.

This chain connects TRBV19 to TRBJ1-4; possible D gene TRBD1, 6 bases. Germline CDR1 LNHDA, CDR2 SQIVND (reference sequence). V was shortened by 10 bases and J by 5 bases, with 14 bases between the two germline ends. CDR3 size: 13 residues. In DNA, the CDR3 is TGTGCCACCCAAGGGGGGTGGAATGAAAAACTGTTTTTT. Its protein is CATQGGWNEKLFF.

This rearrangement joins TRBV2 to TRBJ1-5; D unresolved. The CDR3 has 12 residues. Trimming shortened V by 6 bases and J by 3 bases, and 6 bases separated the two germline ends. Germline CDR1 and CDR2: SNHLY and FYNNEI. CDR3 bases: TGTGCCAGCAGCATGGACAATCAGCCCCAGCATTTT. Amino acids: CASSMDNQPQHF.

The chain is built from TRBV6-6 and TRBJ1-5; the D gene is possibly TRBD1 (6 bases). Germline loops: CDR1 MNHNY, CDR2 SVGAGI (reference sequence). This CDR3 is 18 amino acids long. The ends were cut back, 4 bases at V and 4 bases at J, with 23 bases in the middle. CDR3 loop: CASSSSTEWAGANQPQHF. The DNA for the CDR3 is TGTGCCAGCAGTTCCTCGACGGAGTGGGCAGGGGCGAATCAGCCCCAGCATTTT.

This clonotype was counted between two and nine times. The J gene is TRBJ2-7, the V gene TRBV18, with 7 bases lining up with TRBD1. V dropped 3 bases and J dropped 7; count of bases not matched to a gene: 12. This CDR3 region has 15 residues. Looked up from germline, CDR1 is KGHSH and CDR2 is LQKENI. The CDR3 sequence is CASSPRQGLKDEQYF. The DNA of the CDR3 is TGTGCCAGCTCACCTAGACAGGGCTTGAAGGATGAGCAGTACTTC.

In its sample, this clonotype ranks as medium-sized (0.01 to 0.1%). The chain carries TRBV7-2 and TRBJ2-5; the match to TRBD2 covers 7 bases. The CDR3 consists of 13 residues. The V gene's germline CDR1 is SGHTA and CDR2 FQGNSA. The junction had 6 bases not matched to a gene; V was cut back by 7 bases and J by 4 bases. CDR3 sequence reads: CASKAGAGETQYF. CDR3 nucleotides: TGTGCCAGCAAGGCGGGAGCCGGAGAGACCCAGTACTTC.

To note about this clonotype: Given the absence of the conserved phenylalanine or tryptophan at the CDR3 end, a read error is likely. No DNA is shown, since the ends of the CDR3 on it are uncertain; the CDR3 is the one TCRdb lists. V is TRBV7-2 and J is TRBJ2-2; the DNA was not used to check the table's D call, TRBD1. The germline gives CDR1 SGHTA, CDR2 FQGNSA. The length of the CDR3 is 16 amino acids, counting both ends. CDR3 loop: CASSSEGTVRTGELCV.

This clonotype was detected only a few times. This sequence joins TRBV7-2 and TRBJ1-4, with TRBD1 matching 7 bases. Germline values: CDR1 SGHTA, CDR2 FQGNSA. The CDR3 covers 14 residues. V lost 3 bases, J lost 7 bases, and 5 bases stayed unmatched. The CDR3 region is CASSLSGGGEKLFF. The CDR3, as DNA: TGTGCCAGCAGCTTGTCAGGGGGAGGTGAAAAACTGTTTTTT.

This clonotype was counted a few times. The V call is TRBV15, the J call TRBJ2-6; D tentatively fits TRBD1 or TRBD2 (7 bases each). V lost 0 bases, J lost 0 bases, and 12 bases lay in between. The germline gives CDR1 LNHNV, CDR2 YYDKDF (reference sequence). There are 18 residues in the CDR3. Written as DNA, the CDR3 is TGTGCCACCAGCAGAGAGGGAGGGGGCAACTCTGGGGCCAACGTCCTGACTTTC. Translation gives CATSREGGGNSGANVLTF.

CDR3 residues: CASSGQGSGTGELFF. The CDR3 DNA is TGTGCCAGCAGTGGACAGGGGTCGGGCACCGGGGAGCTGTTTTTT. This chain joins TRBV6-1 and TRBJ2-2; TRBD1 matches at 8 bases. Germline values: CDR1 MNHNS, CDR2 SASEGT. The CDR3 has 15 amino acids. V lost 4 bases, J lost 4 bases, and 5 bases stayed unmatched.

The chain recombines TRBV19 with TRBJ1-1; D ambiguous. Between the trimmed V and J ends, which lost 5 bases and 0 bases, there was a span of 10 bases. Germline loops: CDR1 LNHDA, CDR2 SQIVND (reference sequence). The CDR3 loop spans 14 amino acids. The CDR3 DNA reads TGTGCCAGTAGTCCCACAGTTATGAACACTGAAGCTTTCTTT. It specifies CASSPTVMNTEAFF.

The CDR3 protein is CSVIRGGYEQYF. The CDR3, as DNA: TGCAGCGTCATCAGGGGGGGCTACGAGCAGTACTTC. V gene TRBV29-1 combines with J gene TRBJ2-7; the D call may be TRBD1 or TRBD2 (7 bases each). This CDR3 is built from 12 residues. V lost 6 bases and J lost 3, with 12 bases in between. The germline V gene encodes CDR1 SQVTM and CDR2 ANQGSEA.

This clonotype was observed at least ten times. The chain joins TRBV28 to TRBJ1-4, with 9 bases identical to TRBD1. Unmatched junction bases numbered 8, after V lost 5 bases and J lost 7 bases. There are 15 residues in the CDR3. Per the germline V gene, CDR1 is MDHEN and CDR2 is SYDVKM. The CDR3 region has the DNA TGTGCCAGCAGTACCCAGACAGGGGGGACTGAAAAACTGTTTTTT. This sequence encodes CASSTQTGGTEKLFF.

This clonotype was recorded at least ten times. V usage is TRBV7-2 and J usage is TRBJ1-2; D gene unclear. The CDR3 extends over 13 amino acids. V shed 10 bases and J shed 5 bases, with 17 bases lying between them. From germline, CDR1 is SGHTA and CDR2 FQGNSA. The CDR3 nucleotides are TGTGCCACCGAGGGAAGAGCCCAGTATGGCTACACCTTC. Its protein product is CATEGRAQYGYTF. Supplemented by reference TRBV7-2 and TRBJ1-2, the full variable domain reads GAGVSQSPSNKVTEKGKDVELRCDPISGHTALYWYRQSLGQGLEFLIYFQGNSAPDKSGLPSDRFSAERTGGSVSTLTIQRTQQEDSAVYLCATEGRAQYGYTFGSGTRLTVV.

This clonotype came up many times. This chain's CDR3 is CASKTEQGGYNEQFF. The CDR3 bases are TGTGCCAGCAAGACCGAACAGGGAGGGTACAATGAGCAGTTCTTC. This chain connects TRBV2 to TRBJ2-1, with D possibly matching TRBD2 (7 bases). Germline V gene sequence: CDR1 SNHLY, CDR2 FYNNEI. This CDR3 comprises 15 residues. V was clipped by 7 bases and J by 4 bases, with 17 bases between them.

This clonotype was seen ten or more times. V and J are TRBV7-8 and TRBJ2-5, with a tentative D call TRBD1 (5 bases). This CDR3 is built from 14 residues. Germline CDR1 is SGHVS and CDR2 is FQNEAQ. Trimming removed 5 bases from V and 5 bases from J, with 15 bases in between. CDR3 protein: CASSPGGAGETQYF. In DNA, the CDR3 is TGTGCCAGCAGCCCTGGTGGGGCCGGGGAGACCCAGTACTTC.

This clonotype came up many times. CDR3 bases: TGTGCCAGCAGGGCAGTCGGCGCTGGTTTGCTAGCCAAAAACATTCAGTACTTC. Encoded protein: CASRAVGAGLLAKNIQYF. J is TRBJ2-4 and V is TRBV7-2; no clear D gene. Germline V lookup: CDR1 SGHTA, CDR2 FQGNSA. This CDR3 comprises 18 residues. Trimming cost V 6 bases and J 0 bases, with 21 bases left between them.

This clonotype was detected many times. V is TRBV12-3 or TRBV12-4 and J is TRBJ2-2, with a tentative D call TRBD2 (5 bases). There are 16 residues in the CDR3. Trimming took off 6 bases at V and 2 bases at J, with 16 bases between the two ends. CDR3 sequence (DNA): TGTGCCAGCAGCTACTCTCGTGGGAGAAACACCGGGGAGCTGTTTTTT. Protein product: CASSYSRGRNTGELFF.